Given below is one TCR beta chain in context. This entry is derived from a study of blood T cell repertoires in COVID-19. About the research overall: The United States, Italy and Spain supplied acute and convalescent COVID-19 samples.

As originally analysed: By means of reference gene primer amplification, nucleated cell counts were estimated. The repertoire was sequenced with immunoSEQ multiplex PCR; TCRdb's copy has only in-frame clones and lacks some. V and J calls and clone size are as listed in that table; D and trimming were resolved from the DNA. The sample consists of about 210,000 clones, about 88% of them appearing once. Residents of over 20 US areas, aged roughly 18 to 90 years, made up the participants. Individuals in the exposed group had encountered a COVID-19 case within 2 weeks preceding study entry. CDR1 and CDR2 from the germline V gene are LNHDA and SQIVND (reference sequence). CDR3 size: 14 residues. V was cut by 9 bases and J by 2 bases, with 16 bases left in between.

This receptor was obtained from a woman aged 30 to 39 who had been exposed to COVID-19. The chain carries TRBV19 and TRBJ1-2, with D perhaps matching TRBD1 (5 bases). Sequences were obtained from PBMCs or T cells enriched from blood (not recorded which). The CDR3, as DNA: TGTGCCAGCCGAGAGGCAGGGAACAACTATGGCTACACCTTC. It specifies CASREAGNNYGYTF.